Included here is one TCR beta chain sequence, with context. Using immunoSEQ multiplex PCR, the repertoire was profiled, and TCRdb retains in-frame clones only, with some absent. The repertoire holds 56,000 or so clones, with approximately 83% as singletons. Time point meaning: pretreatment peripheral blood. Patients' cancers were locally advanced or metastatic urothelial carcinomas. The ends were cut back, 4 bases at V and 5 bases at J, with 27 bases in the middle. The CDR3 runs 19 residues. Per the germline V gene, CDR1 is ENHRY and CDR2 is SYGVKD. These data come from a study of PD-L1 blockade in urothelial cancer. Looking at the study overall: Analysis of the blood was performed 3 weeks (second dose) and 6 weeks after treatment start.

The J gene is TRBJ2-1, the V gene TRBV10-3; TRBD2 might be the D (5 bases). Sequenced here: PBMCs, sampled around atezolizumab (anti-PD-L1) treatment. This TCR derives from a man in his sixties or seventies with urothelial cancer. The CDR3 sequence is CAISGEAARSGYPNNEQFF. CDR3 nucleotides: TGTGCCATCAGTGGCGAAGCTGCCCGAAGCGGATATCCCAACAATGAGCAGTTCTTC.